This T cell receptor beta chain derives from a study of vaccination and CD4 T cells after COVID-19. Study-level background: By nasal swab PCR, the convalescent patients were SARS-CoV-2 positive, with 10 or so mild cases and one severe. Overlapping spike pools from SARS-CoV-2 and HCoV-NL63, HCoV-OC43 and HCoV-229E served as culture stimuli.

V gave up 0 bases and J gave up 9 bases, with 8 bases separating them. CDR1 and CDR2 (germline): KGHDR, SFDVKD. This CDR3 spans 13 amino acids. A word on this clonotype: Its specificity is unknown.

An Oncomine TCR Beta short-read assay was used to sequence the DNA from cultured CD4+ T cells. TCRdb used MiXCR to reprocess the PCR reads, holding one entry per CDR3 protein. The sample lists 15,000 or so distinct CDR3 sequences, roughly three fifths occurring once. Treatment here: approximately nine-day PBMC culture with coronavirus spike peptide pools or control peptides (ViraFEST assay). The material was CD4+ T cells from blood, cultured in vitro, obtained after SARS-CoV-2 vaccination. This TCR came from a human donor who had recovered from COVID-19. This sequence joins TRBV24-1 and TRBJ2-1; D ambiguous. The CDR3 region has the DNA TGTGCCACCAGTGATTTGAGGCAGAGTGAGCAGTTCTTC. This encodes CATSDLRQSEQFF.